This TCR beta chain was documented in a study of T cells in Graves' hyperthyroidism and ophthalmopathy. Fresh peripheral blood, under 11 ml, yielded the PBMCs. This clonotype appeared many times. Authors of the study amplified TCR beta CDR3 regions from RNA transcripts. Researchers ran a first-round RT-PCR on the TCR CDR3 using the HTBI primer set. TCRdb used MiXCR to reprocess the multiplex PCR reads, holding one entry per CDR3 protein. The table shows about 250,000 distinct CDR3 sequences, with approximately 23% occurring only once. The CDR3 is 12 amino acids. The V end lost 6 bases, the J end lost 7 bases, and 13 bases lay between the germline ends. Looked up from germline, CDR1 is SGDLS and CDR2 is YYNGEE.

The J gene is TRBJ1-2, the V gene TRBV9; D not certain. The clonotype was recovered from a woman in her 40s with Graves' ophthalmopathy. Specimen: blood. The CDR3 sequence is CASTGPHSGYTF. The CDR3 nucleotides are TGTGCCAGCACCGGCCCCCACTCTGGCTACACCTTC.